One sample yielded the 23 T cell receptor beta chains listed below, sequenced in a study of blood T cell repertoires in COVID-19. Sequenced by immunoSEQ multiplex PCR; TCRdb stores in-frame clones only, minus some. The sample holds approximately 500,000 clones; roughly 89% are singletons and the top ten take around 0.95%. Sequenced sample: peripheral blood. The receptors come from a man between 18 and 35 years old with COVID-19, enrolled during active disease.

V gene TRBV4-2 combines with J gene TRBJ1-1, with a possible D match to TRBD1 (5 bases). The germline gives CDR1 LGHNA, CDR2 YNFKEQ. The CDR3 runs 15 residues. V lost 5 bases, J lost 4 bases, and 17 bases lay in between. The CDR3 DNA reads as TGTGCCAGCAGCGCCAACAGGTTGTCTTCCACTGAAGCTTTCTTT. Amino acid sequence: CASSANRLSSTEAFF.

The chain recombines TRBV11-2 with TRBJ2-2, with 11 bases matching TRBD1. Germline lookup yields CDR1 SGHAT and CDR2 FQNNGV. The CDR3 loop spans 13 amino acids. J gave up 4 bases and V 8 bases, and 0 bases lay outside the gene matches. The CDR3 nucleotides read TGTGCCAGCGGGACAGGGGGCACCGGGGAGCTGTTTTTT. This gives the protein CASGTGGTGELFF.

The chain links TRBV6-5 to TRBJ2-7, with D tentatively TRBD2 (7 bases). The CDR3 has 14 residues. Germline CDR1 reads MNHEY; CDR2 reads SVGAGI. Trimming left V 4 bases short and J 2 bases short, with 12 bases between. CDR3 sequence reads: CASSSGGPTYEQYF. CDR3 DNA: TGTGCCAGCAGTTCCGGGGGGCCGACCTACGAGCAGTACTTC.

The CDR3 is CASSPIDRGNTEAFF. The CDR3 DNA is TGTGCCAGCAGCCCCATTGACAGGGGGAACACTGAAGCTTTCTTT. The rearrangement links TRBV5-8 to TRBJ1-1; 8 bases match TRBD1. The CDR3 runs 15 residues. The trim removed 4 bases at V and 1 base at J, leaving 6 bases unmatched. Germline CDR1 is SGHTS and CDR2 is YDEGEE.

This CDR3 reads CASSYSGQEAFF. Here the CDR3 DNA reads TGTGCCAGCAGTTACTCGGGACAAGAAGCTTTCTTT. The rearrangement joins TRBV6-5 to TRBJ1-1; possibly TRBD1 for D (6 bases). This CDR3 comprises 12 residues. The germline V gene encodes CDR1 MNHEY and CDR2 SVGAGI. V lost 0 bases, J lost 8 bases, and 7 bases lay in between.

The J gene is TRBJ2-5, the V gene TRBV5-4; 12 positions agree with TRBD1. The CDR3 runs to 17 residues. Trimming took 4 bases from V and 4 from J; bases not matched to a gene: 11. Germline V gene data show CDR1 as SGHNT and CDR2 as YYREEE (reference sequence). The CDR3 DNA reads as TGTGCCAGCAGCAACAGATCGGGGACAGGGGGCAGAGAGACCCAGTACTTC. It encodes CASSNRSGTGGRETQYF.

The chain uses TRBV24-1 and TRBJ2-7; 8 bases match TRBD2. Unmatched junction bases numbered 7, after V lost 2 bases and J lost 2 bases. The CDR3 sequence is 16 residues long. Germline assignment: CDR1 KGHDR and CDR2 SFDVKD. CDR3: CATSDSAGGNPYEQYF. DNA of the CDR3: TGTGCCACCAGTGATTCCGCGGGGGGAAATCCCTACGAGCAGTACTTC.

The chain is built from TRBV19 and TRBJ2-7; D remains ambiguous. With 10 bases removed from V and 0 bases from J, the gap between germline ends came to 16 bases. Germline V CDR1 and CDR2: LNHDA, SQIVND (reference sequence). This CDR3 comprises 14 residues. The CDR3 sequence: CATTPQASSYEQYF. CDR3 in DNA: TGTGCCACCACCCCCCAGGCCAGCTCCTACGAGCAGTACTTC.

The chain joins TRBV11-2 to TRBJ2-7, with D tentatively TRBD2 (6 bases). There are 13 residues in the CDR3. From germline, CDR1 is SGHAT and CDR2 FQNNGV. The germline V and J ends were trimmed by 3 bases and 6 bases, with 12 bases remaining between them. CDR3 region: CASSFQGGVEQYF. CDR3 sequence (DNA): TGTGCCAGCAGCTTCCAGGGCGGGGTCGAGCAGTACTTC.

V gene TRBV7-8 combines with J gene TRBJ2-1; D gene unclear. Trimming removed 3 bases at V and 6 bases at J, with 6 bases between. Germline values: CDR1 SGHVS, CDR2 FQNEAQ. The CDR3 has 12 amino acids. The CDR3 reads CASSFYSNEQFF. CDR3 nucleotides: TGTGCCAGCAGCTTCTATTCCAATGAGCAGTTCTTC. Drawing the rest from reference TRBV7-8 and TRBJ2-1, the complete variable domain is GAGVSQSPRYKVAKRGQDVALRCDPISGHVSLFWYQQALGQGPEFLTYFQNEAQLDKSGLPSDRFFAERPEGSVSTLKIQRTQQEDSAVYLCASSFYSNEQFFGPGTRLTVL.

The chain's CDR3 is CASSRAGSTDTQYF. CDR3 nucleotide sequence: TGTGCCAGCAGTCGGGCGGGGTCCACAGATACGCAGTATTTT. This chain uses TRBV25-1 with TRBJ2-3; maybe TRBD2 (6 bases). This CDR3 comprises 14 residues. Germline V gene lookup returns CDR1 MGHDK and CDR2 SYGVNS. V gave up 5 bases and J gave up 2 bases, with 11 bases separating them.

The count of this clone is one. The chain employs TRBV2 and TRBJ2-5, with 7 positions matching TRBD1. Germline values: CDR1 SNHLY, CDR2 FYNNEI. V dropped 6 bases and J dropped 4; count of bases not matched to a gene: 5. The CDR3 consists of 13 residues. The CDR3 coding sequence is TGTGCCAGCAGAACCGACAGGGCAGAGACCCAGTACTTC. Protein: CASRTDRAETQYF.

The chain uses TRBV21-1 and TRBJ2-7; TRBD2 reflects the table's D call only, with no check against the DNA. TRBV21-1 is an annotated pseudogene. The CDR3 runs to 16 residues. This chain's CDR3 is CASSALAAGRRYEQYF. For the CDR3, the DNA is TGTGCCAGCAGCGCTCTTGCAGCGGGACGCAGATACGAGCAGTACTTC.

The rearrangement joins TRBV28 to TRBJ1-2; 8 nucleotides match TRBD1. The V gene's germline CDR1 is MDHEN and CDR2 SYDVKM. V dropped 5 bases and J dropped 4; count of bases not matched to a gene: 6. CDR3 length: 14 residues. This CDR3 is CASSGRDRFYGYTF. The CDR3 nucleotides are TGTGCCAGCAGTGGCCGGGACAGGTTCTATGGCTACACCTTC.

This clone was counted only a few times. The J gene is TRBJ2-3, the V gene TRBV7-8; 11 nucleotides agree with TRBD2. Trimming took 5 bases from V and 1 from J; bases not matched to a gene: 2. Germline lookup yields CDR1 SGHVS and CDR2 FQNEAQ. The CDR3 has 15 residues. In DNA form, the CDR3 reads TGTGCCAGCAGCAGACTAGCGGGACGCACAGATACGCAGTATTTT. Protein: CASSRLAGRTDTQYF.

This chain links TRBV20-1 with TRBJ2-7, with 9 bases fitting TRBD1. The CDR3 loop spans 16 amino acids. Germline values: CDR1 DFQATT, CDR2 SNEGSKA (reference sequence). The V gene end was trimmed by 3 bases and the J gene end by 3 bases; junction bases not matched to a gene: 12. The CDR3 sequence: CSASHGTGYNIYEQYF. The CDR3 DNA is TGCAGTGCTAGTCACGGGACAGGGTATAATATCTACGAGCAGTACTTC.

The genes are TRBV2 and TRBJ2-2, with 13 positions matching TRBD2. J lost 5 bases, V lost 4 bases, and 4 bases had no gene match. The CDR3 totals 16 residues. Germline CDR1 and CDR2: SNHLY and FYNNEI. The CDR3: CASSGGLAGYTGELFF. The CDR3 bases are TGTGCCAGCAGTGGGGGACTAGCGGGATATACCGGGGAGCTGTTTTTT.

The chain carries TRBV15 and TRBJ2-6, with no clear D. The V end was cut by 1 base, the J end by 0 bases, with 16 bases between. CDR3 size: 19 residues. Germline CDR1 LNHNV, CDR2 YYDKDF (reference sequence). The CDR3 sequence is CATSRVGGSLYSGANVLTF. For the CDR3, the DNA is TGTGCCACCAGCAGAGTCGGCGGATCTCTGTACTCTGGGGCCAACGTCCTGACTTTC. The full variable domain, with the rest looked up from reference TRBV15 and TRBJ2-6, is DAMVIQNPRYQVTQFGKPVTLSCSQTLNHNVMYWYQQKSSQAPKLLFHYYDKDFNNEADTPDNFQSRRPNTSFCFLDIRSPGLGDTAMYLCATSRVGGSLYSGANVLTFGAGSRLTVL.

This clone was recorded once. The chain has TRBV6-5 and TRBJ2-7; 9 nucleotides agree with TRBD2. The germline V gene encodes CDR1 MNHEY and CDR2 SVGAGI. This CDR3 region has 15 residues. The J segment lost 5 bases and the V segment lost 6 bases, leaving 11 bases of the junction unmatched. CDR3 amino acids: CASSYHGTSIDEQYF. CDR3 in DNA: TGTGCCAGCAGCTACCACGGGACTAGCATAGACGAGCAGTACTTC.

The chain links TRBV5-4 to TRBJ2-2; D is unresolved. Per germline, CDR1 SGHNT and CDR2 YYREEE (reference sequence). The CDR3 length is 14 residues. V gave up 0 bases and J gave up 2 bases, with 5 bases separating them. In nucleotides, the CDR3 is TGTGCCAGCAGCTTGGCACTTAACACCGGGGAGCTGTTTTTT. Translation gives CASSLALNTGELFF. The full variable domain, in which reference TRBV5-4 and TRBJ2-2 provide the parts outside the CDR3, is ETGVTQSPTHLIKTRGQQVTLRCSSQSGHNTVSWYQQALGQGPQFIFQYYREEENGRGNFPPRFSGLQFPNYSSELNVNALELDDSALYLCASSLALNTGELFFGEGSRLTVL.

J is TRBJ2-5 and V is TRBV30; 7 nucleotides match TRBD1. The germline gives CDR1 GTSNPN, CDR2 SVGIG (reference sequence). J gave up 12 bases and V 2 bases, and 12 bases lay outside the gene matches. The CDR3 is 13 amino acids. As DNA, the CDR3 is TGTGCCTGGAGTCCATCCCAGACAGGGCGGAAGTACTTC. This sequence encodes CAWSPSQTGRKYF.

This chain links TRBV29-1 with TRBJ2-2; TRBD1 matches 9 bases. The junction had 7 bases not matched to a gene; V was cut back by 7 bases and J by 7 bases. CDR1 SQVTM and CDR2 ANQGSEA come from the germline V gene. CDR3 size: 13 residues. The chain's CDR3 is CSARQGGYGELFF. The CDR3 DNA sequence: TGCAGCGCCCGACAGGGGGGTTACGGGGAGCTGTTTTTT.

The chain couples TRBV25-1 to TRBJ1-6, with 9 bases lining up with TRBD1. CDR3 size: 14 residues. Germline V gene sequence: CDR1 MGHDK, CDR2 SYGVNS. Trimming at V came to 4 bases and at J to 8 bases, leaving 3 bases not matched to a gene. CDR3 in amino acids: CASSGQGEHSPLHF. CDR3 nucleotide sequence: TGTGCCAGCAGTGGACAGGGGGAACATTCACCCCTCCACTTT.